These T cell receptor beta chains were read from a single sample in a study of PD-1 blockade in classical Hodgkin lymphoma. Produced via immunoSEQ multiplex PCR; TCRdb's table is partial and in-frame only. The sample lists 30,000 to 40,000 clones, roughly nine tenths seen once, with approximately 0.3% in the top ten. The material was CD4+ T cells from blood, obtained before the fourth cycle of nivolumab. Receptor source: a human donor with classical Hodgkin lymphoma. The CDR3 runs from the conserved cysteine through the conserved F or W. The D gene is left open where the match is weak. The size field is filled for only some rows; it gives once, few, many or a size class.

clone_size,j_call,d_call,v_call,cdr3_aa,cdr3_nt
.,TRBJ2-2,TRBD2,TRBV4-1,CASSRRLAGAIGELFF,TGCGCCAGCAGCCGGCGACTAGCGGGAGCAATCGGGGAGCTGTTTTTT
.,TRBJ2-3,TRBD2,TRBV7-2,CASSFLGGRIKDTQYF,TGTGCCAGCAGCTTCTTAGGCGGGAGAATTAAAGATACGCAGTATTTT
few,TRBJ1-2,.,TRBV2,CASSEMGSGYTF,TGTGCCAGCAGTGAAATGGGGAGTGGCTACACCTTC
.,TRBJ2-7,.,TRBV29-1,CSALGSWGYEQYF,TGCAGCGCCCTAGGGTCCTGGGGATACGAGCAGTACTTC
.,TRBJ1-2,.,TRBV20-1,CSATDGYTF,TGCAGTGCTACCGACGGCTACACCTTC
.,TRBJ1-1,.,TRBV20-1,CSASFKVAFF,TGCAGTGCTAGCTTCAAGGTGGCTTTCTTT
.,TRBJ2-7,TRBD1,TRBV6-5,CASRMTGGSYEQYF,TGTGCCAGCAGGATGACAGGGGGCTCCTACGAGCAGTACTTC
.,TRBJ2-3,TRBD2,TRBV4-1,CASSQEASGPTDTQYF,TGCGCCAGCAGCCAGGAAGCTAGCGGACCCACAGATACGCAGTATTTT
.,TRBJ1-2,TRBD1,TRBV29-1,CSATRGRGDHGYTF,TGCAGCGCCACTAGGGGCAGGGGGGACCATGGCTACACCTTC
.,TRBJ2-5,TRBD1,TRBV5-4,CASSPPGQGVTQYF,TGTGCCAGCAGCCCCCCGGGACAGGGGGTGACCCAGTACTTC
once,TRBJ2-7,TRBD1,TRBV29-1,CSVAAGGWDEQYF,TGCAGCGTTGCGGCAGGGGGATGGGACGAGCAGTACTTC
.,TRBJ2-2,TRBD2,TRBV7-3,CASTLAGAYTGELFF,TGTGCCAGCACCTTAGCGGGAGCGTACACCGGGGAGCTGTTTTTT
.,TRBJ1-1,TRBD1,TRBV28,CASSFFDRGTEAFF,TGTGCCAGCAGTTTTTTTGACAGGGGCACTGAAGCTTTCTTT
.,TRBJ1-2,TRBD1,TRBV6-1,CASSDLWDRGYTF,TGTGCCAGCAGTGACCTTTGGGACAGGGGCTACACCTTC
.,TRBJ1-2,.,TRBV7-2,CASSLEQGNYGYTF,TGTGCCAGCAGCTTAGAACAGGGCAACTATGGCTACACCTTC
.,TRBJ1-2,.,TRBV27,CASSLFGRSGGYTF,TGTGCCAGCAGTTTATTCGGTCGGTCCGGGGGCTACACCTTC
.,TRBJ2-3,TRBD1,TRBV5-1,CASSLSQIGTGSTDTQYF,TGCGCCAGCAGCTTGTCTCAGATCGGGACAGGGAGCACAGATACGCAGTATTTT